This T cell receptor beta chain was retrieved from a study of post-analysis software for immune sequencing data. General study findings and limits: In multiple sclerosis, normalized Chao1 diversity was significantly below that of controls. Samples from one preparation batch, clustered by F measure, grouped strongly together.

A note on this clonotype: Its antigen is undetermined.

The TCR beta cDNA libraries contained unique molecular identifiers. TCRdb reanalysed the PCR reads using MiXCR and keeps one entry per CDR3 protein. The sample has about 770,000 distinct CDR3 sequences; around 42% are singletons. Sample: blood. The sequence came from a girl aged 5-17 years with multiple sclerosis.

In DNA, the CDR3 is TGTGCCAGCACGGGCGGCGAGTCTACACCCCAGCATTTT. This sequence encodes CASTGGESTPQHF. V and J are TRBV6-1 and TRBJ1-5; D is unclear. Per germline, CDR1 MNHNS and CDR2 SASEGT. The CDR3 is 13 residues long. Trimming removed 7 bases at V and 10 bases at J, with 17 bases between.